This T cell receptor beta chain is from a study of T cell repertoires in cytomegalovirus infection. At the level of the study: Matching HLA type and CMV infection were both indicated by public TCR beta signatures. Findings and limits, study-wide: Adding up the frequency of public TCR beta families identified people who carried CMV plus the relevant HLA.

TCRdb independently ran MiXCR on the reads; one entry per CDR3 protein. The sample shows 900,000 to 950,000 distinct CDR3 sequences, 31% of them seen only once. The CDR3 is 14 amino acids. Deletions cut 5 bases from V and 6 bases from J, with 13 bases between. Germline V gene sequence: CDR1 SEHNR, CDR2 FQNEAQ (reference sequence). As to this clonotype: Its antigen is not identified.

This clonotype was sampled from a human donor in good health (CMV status not recorded). Some clones in this sample may be carry-over from other donors' samples. Material: cultured CD8+ T cells from PBMCs, obtained from culture after CMV antigen stimulation. The V gene is TRBV7-9, the J gene TRBJ1-4; no definite D call. CDR3 loop: CASSPPAGDEKLFF. As DNA, the CDR3 is TGTGCCAGCAGCCCGCCAGCCGGGGATGAAAAACTGTTTTTT.